This TCR beta chain was recovered during a study of glioma-infiltrating T cells after dendritic cell vaccination. Produced via immunoSEQ multiplex PCR; TCRdb's table is partial and in-frame only. The sample yields about 38,000 clones, about 80% seen once. Fresh-frozen tumor tissue and more than two years of survival data were available for all. The V and J ends lost 4 bases and 10 bases, in that order; junction bases with no gene match: 8. Germline V CDR1 and CDR2: MNHEY, SVGAGI. The CDR3 length is 13 residues. The rearrangement links TRBV6-5 to TRBJ1-1; 8 positions match TRBD1. The source of this sequence is a human donor with glioblastoma. This material consisted of blood, taken before dendritic cell vaccination. CDR3 protein: CASSSIGQGGAFF. The CDR3 coding sequence is TGTGCCAGCAGTTCCATAGGACAGGGAGGAGCTTTCTTT.